A single sample gave rise to the 32 T cell receptor beta chains below, sequenced in a study of identifying expanded T cells in peripheral blood (dated by TCRdb to between 2018 and 2020). The library was produced with the immunoSEQ multiplex PCR assay. TCRdb retrieved this table from immuneACCESS and kept in-frame rearrangements only. Not all clones are present; in checked studies, unresolved V genes account for under half, and no reason is known for the remainder. For this sample there are approximately 85,000 clones; about 88% appear just once. Of the sample, around 19% is held by the ten largest clones. The sample comprised blood. The receptors were gathered from a person aged 18-70 years in good health.

This rearrangement joins TRBV5-1 to TRBJ2-1; 9 bases line up with TRBD2. Trimming removed 4 bases from V and 4 bases from J; junction bases left unmatched: 12. Germline V gene sequence: CDR1 SGHRS, CDR2 YFSETQ. The CDR3 totals 17 residues. This chain's CDR3 is CASSLDGGGAPYNEQFF. As DNA, the CDR3 is TGCGCCAGCAGCCTGGATGGCGGGGGGGCCCCTTACAATGAGCAGTTCTTC.

CDR3 region: CAWSTGFSGANVLTF. CDR3 nucleotide sequence: TGTGCCTGGAGTACAGGGTTCTCTGGGGCCAACGTCCTGACTTTC. This chain joins TRBV30 and TRBJ2-6; a weak D match, TRBD1 (6 bases). Germline CDR1 GTSNPN, CDR2 SVGIG (reference sequence). The length of the CDR3 is 15 residues. The V and J ends lost 2 bases and 0 bases respectively, with 8 bases between them.

This clone was observed a single time. This sequence joins TRBV11-2 and TRBJ1-2, with TRBD1 as a possible D gene (5 bases). Germline V gene sequence: CDR1 SGHAT, CDR2 FQNNGV. CDR3 length: 13 amino acids. V lost 6 bases and J lost 8, with 16 bases in between. CDR3 sequence reads: CASSPRRGDGYTF. For the CDR3, the DNA is TGTGCCAGCAGTCCCCGGAGGGGTGACGGCTACACCTTC.

CDR3 nucleotide sequence: TGTGCCAGCAGCTTAGATTTCGAGGGGATCGATGGCTACACCTTC. Encoded protein: CASSLDFEGIDGYTF. V is TRBV7-9 and J is TRBJ1-2, with a tentative D call TRBD1 (5 bases). The CDR3 is made up of 15 amino acids. The germline V and J ends were trimmed by 1 base and 6 bases, with 15 bases remaining between them. Per germline, CDR1 SEHNR and CDR2 FQNEAQ (reference sequence).

This sequence joins TRBV6-1 and TRBJ1-2; D remains ambiguous. Trimming stripped 5 bases from V and 2 bases from J, with 12 bases between. Looked up from germline, CDR1 is MNHNS and CDR2 is SASEGT. The CDR3 spans 14 residues. For the CDR3, the DNA is TGTGCCAGCAGTCTAGACCTTTTCAACTATGGCTACACCTTC. It encodes CASSLDLFNYGYTF.

The rearrangement joins TRBV29-1 to TRBJ2-3, with TRBD1 matching over 7 bases. Trimming removed 2 bases from V and 11 bases from J; junction bases left unmatched: 7. Germline V gene sequence: CDR1 SQVTM, CDR2 ANQGSEA. This CDR3 contains 12 residues. CDR3 nucleotide sequence: TGCAGCGTTGAACAGGGGGTCCTAAAGCAGTATTTT. Its protein product is CSVEQGVLKQYF.

This clone has a single count. The chain couples TRBV9 to TRBJ2-3, with D possibly being TRBD2 (5 bases). Trimming cost V 0 bases and J 0 bases, with 11 bases left between them. The CDR3 runs to 16 residues. CDR1 SGDLS and CDR2 YYNGEE come from the germline V gene. CDR3 protein: CASSVENSASTDTQYF. Written as DNA, the CDR3 is TGTGCCAGCAGCGTAGAGAATAGCGCTAGCACAGATACGCAGTATTTT.

The chain employs TRBV30 and TRBJ2-2; maybe TRBD1 (5 bases). V lost 1 base and J 7 bases, leaving 7 bases between the germline ends. CDR1 GTSNPN and CDR2 SVGIG come from the germline V gene (reference sequence). The CDR3 covers 12 residues. The CDR3 coding sequence is TGTGCCTGGAGTGAGGGGTACGGGGAGCTGTTTTTT. It encodes CAWSEGYGELFF. Together with reference TRBV30 and TRBJ2-2, the CDR3 gives the full variable domain: SQTIHQWPATLVQPVGSPLSLECTVEGTSNPNLYWYRQAAGRGLQLLFYSVGIGQISSEVPQNLSASRPQDRQFILSSKKLLLSDSGFYLCAWSEGYGELFFGEGSRLTVL.

V is TRBV5-4 and J is TRBJ1-1, with D tentatively TRBD1 (5 bases). Deletions cut 1 base from V and 10 bases from J, with 14 bases between. CDR1 and CDR2 from the germline V gene are SGHNT and YYREEE (reference sequence). CDR3 length: 13 residues. In DNA, the CDR3 is TGTGCCAGCAGCTTGTTTTGGGGGGTTGGAGCTTTCTTT. It specifies CASSLFWGVGAFF.

The V gene is TRBV5-1, the J gene TRBJ1-5; maybe TRBD1 (5 bases). V lost 4 bases, J lost 0 bases, and 8 bases lay in between. The CDR3 runs to 14 residues. The germline V gene encodes CDR1 SGHRS and CDR2 YFSETQ. The CDR3 is CASSEGPSNQPQHF. For the CDR3, the DNA is TGCGCCAGCAGCGAGGGGCCTAGCAATCAGCCCCAGCATTTT.

A few counts support this clone. This rearrangement joins TRBV5-1 to TRBJ2-3; TRBD1 or TRBD2 may be the D gene (6 bases each). Deletions cut 1 base from V and 10 bases from J, with 28 bases between. Germline CDR1 and CDR2: SGHRS and YFSETQ. The CDR3 runs to 18 residues. The DNA of the CDR3 is TGCGCCAGCAGCTTGAAAGATCCGGGGGCAATAGATAGGACTCCGCAGTATTTT. Amino acid sequence: CASSLKDPGAIDRTPQYF. Variable domain in full (rest from reference TRBV5-1 and TRBJ2-3): KAGVTQTPRYLIKTRGQQVTLSCSPISGHRSVSWYQQTPGQGLQFLFEYFSETQRNKGNFPGRFSGRQFSNSRSEMNVSTLELGDSALYLCASSLKDPGAIDRTPQYFGPGTRLTVL.

This clone was picked up one time. The V and J genes are TRBV18 and TRBJ1-4, with D unclear. The CDR3 spans 14 residues. Trimming cost V 0 bases and J 5 bases, with 7 bases left between them. CDR1 and CDR2 from the germline V gene are KGHSH and LQKENI. CDR3 protein: CASSPPSLNEKLFF. The CDR3 DNA sequence: TGTGCCAGCTCACCACCGAGTCTAAATGAAAAACTGTTTTTT.

The chain links TRBV7-2 to TRBJ2-7; TRBD2 aligns across 9 bases. From germline, CDR1 is SGHTA and CDR2 FQGNSA. The V segment lost 2 bases and the J segment 2 bases; nucleotides outside the gene matches: 7. The CDR3 loop spans 16 amino acids. The CDR3 is CASSLKSLAGPYEQYF. DNA for the CDR3: TGTGCCAGCAGCTTAAAGTCTCTAGCGGGGCCCTACGAGCAGTACTTC.

The V gene is TRBV4-2, the J gene TRBJ2-3, with 11 positions matching TRBD2. The ends lost 1 base at V and 5 bases at J; junction bases unmatched: 5. Germline assignment: CDR1 LGHNA and CDR2 YNFKEQ. CDR3 length: 16 amino acids. CDR3 DNA: TGTGCCAGCAGCCAAGTAGCGGGGGGGCATGTAGATACGCAGTATTTT. The encoded protein is CASSQVAGGHVDTQYF.

The J gene is TRBJ2-5, the V gene TRBV6-5; TRBD2 matches at 7 bases. From germline, CDR1 is MNHEY and CDR2 SVGAGI. The V gene end was trimmed by 6 bases and the J gene end by 6 bases; junction bases not matched to a gene: 7. This CDR3 is 13 amino acids long. The CDR3 region is CASRGEGRKTQYF. The DNA of the CDR3 is TGTGCCAGCAGGGGGGAGGGGAGGAAGACCCAGTACTTC.

The rearrangement joins TRBV5-1 to TRBJ2-5; no clear D. V shed 4 bases and J shed 2 bases, with 6 bases lying between them. The CDR3 sequence is 12 residues long. Looked up from germline, CDR1 is SGHRS and CDR2 is YFSETQ. The CDR3, as DNA: TGCGCCAGCAGCCAGGATCAAGAGACCCAGTACTTC. Protein: CASSQDQETQYF.

This chain links TRBV7-9 with TRBJ2-7; D could derive from TRBD1 or TRBD2 (5 bases each). Trimming shortened V by 5 bases and J by 0 bases, and 14 bases separated the two germline ends. The length of the CDR3 is 15 residues. CDR1 SEHNR and CDR2 FQNEAQ come from the germline V gene (reference sequence). The CDR3 here is CASSGLGTSSYEQYF. The CDR3 coding sequence is TGTGCCAGCAGCGGATTGGGGACGTCCTCCTACGAGCAGTACTTC.

The V and J genes are TRBV6-5 and TRBJ1-1; 7 bases agree with TRBD1. CDR1 is MNHEY, CDR2 SVGAGI, per germline. The junction had 4 bases not matched to a gene; V was cut back by 4 bases and J by 5 bases. The CDR3 totals 13 residues. The CDR3 reads CASSSDRFTEAFF. The CDR3 coding sequence is TGTGCCAGCAGTTCGGACAGGTTTACTGAAGCTTTCTTT.

This rearrangement joins TRBV5-6 to TRBJ1-1; 9 nucleotides line up with TRBD1. Germline V lookup: CDR1 SGHDT, CDR2 YYEEEE. V shed 4 bases and J 5 bases; nucleotides not matched to a gene: 21. The CDR3 spans 19 residues. In nucleotides, the CDR3 is TGTGCCAGCAGCAACTCCATTACAGGGGGCTTTGGGTTGTGGACTGAAGCTTTCTTT. Protein product: CASSNSITGGFGLWTEAFF.

The gene calls are TRBV10-3 and TRBJ1-2; D gene uncertain. V lost 3 bases and J 7 bases, leaving 9 bases between the germline ends. This CDR3 is 12 amino acids long. Germline loops: CDR1 ENHRY, CDR2 SYGVKD. The CDR3 sequence: CAISDSRGGYTF. The CDR3 DNA is TGTGCCATCAGTGATAGCCGTGGTGGCTACACCTTC.

This chain links TRBV29-1 with TRBJ2-5; the match to TRBD2 covers 10 bases. The CDR3 is 15 amino acids. The germline V gene encodes CDR1 SQVTM and CDR2 ANQGSEA. J lost 5 bases, V lost 6 bases, and 12 bases had no gene match. CDR3 nucleotides: TGCAGCGTACGAAACCTGAGCGGGGGGGCCGAGACCCAGTACTTC. This codes for CSVRNLSGGAETQYF.

The chain recombines TRBV19 with TRBJ1-5, with D perhaps matching TRBD1 (6 bases). Looked up from germline, CDR1 is LNHDA and CDR2 is SQIVND (reference sequence). V shed 4 bases and J shed 1 base, with 11 bases lying between them. This CDR3 region has 15 residues. In DNA, the CDR3 is TGTGCCAGTAGTACCGGGGGCGAGAGCAATCAGCCCCAGCATTTT. Protein: CASSTGGESNQPQHF.

The chain employs TRBV7-2 and TRBJ1-2; D is undetermined. This CDR3 spans 11 amino acids. The V end was cut by 5 bases, the J end by 10 bases, with 11 bases between. CDR1 is SGHTA, CDR2 FQGNSA, per germline. CDR3 DNA sequence: TGTGCCAGCAGCCCGGACTTACTCTACACCTTC. Its protein product is CASSPDLLYTF.

This clone was observed a single time. This sequence joins TRBV4-2 and TRBJ2-5; D unclear. V gave up 3 bases and J gave up 4 bases, with 18 bases separating them. The CDR3 has 16 residues. Germline CDR1 is LGHNA and CDR2 is YNFKEQ. CDR3 residues: CASSHAADGVGETQYF. The CDR3 nucleotides read TGTGCCAGCAGCCACGCTGCCGACGGTGTGGGAGAGACCCAGTACTTC.

A single count supports this clone. Its ends do not fully match the called genes, so a read error is possible. The rearrangement uses TRBV5-1 and TRBJ1-3; 9 bases align to TRBD1. CDR1 is SGHRS, CDR2 YFSETQ, per germline. The CDR3 has 13 amino acids. The CDR3 protein is CASSEDRGSTIYF. CDR3 DNA: TGCGCCAGCAGCGAGGACAGGGGAAGCACCATATATTTT.

V and J are TRBV15 and TRBJ1-2, with 7 bases aligning to TRBD1. This CDR3 has 14 residues. J gave up 4 bases and V 5 bases, and 7 bases lay outside the gene matches. The germline V gene encodes CDR1 LNHNV and CDR2 YYDKDF (reference sequence). The CDR3 reads CATSRRDSLYGYTF. The CDR3 DNA sequence: TGTGCCACCAGCCGCCGGGACAGCCTCTATGGCTACACCTTC.

This clone occurred once. The chain couples TRBV4-2 to TRBJ2-7; the match to TRBD2 covers 12 bases. CDR3 length equals 16 residues. The germline gives CDR1 LGHNA, CDR2 YNFKEQ. V was clipped by 0 bases and J by 7 bases; unmatched bases: 7. For the CDR3, the DNA is TGTGCCAGCAGCCAAGATCCTAGCGGGGGGGCCGGTGAGCAGTACTTC. This sequence encodes CASSQDPSGGAGEQYF.

The chain is built from TRBV4-3 and TRBJ1-1; D is ambiguous. The CDR3 contains 16 residues. Trimming pared 0 bases from V and 0 bases from J, leaving 11 bases between. Germline V gives CDR1 LGHNA, CDR2 YSLEER. In nucleotides, the CDR3 is TGCGCCAGCAGCCAAGAGACGGACTTAGTGAACACTGAAGCTTTCTTT. It yields the protein CASSQETDLVNTEAFF.

The rearrangement joins TRBV6-5 to TRBJ2-2, with 8 bases aligning to TRBD1. Trimming cost V 6 bases and J 3 bases; bases outside gene matches: 6. Germline CDR1 reads MNHEY; CDR2 reads SVGAGI. The CDR3 loop spans 15 amino acids. CDR3 bases: TGTGCCAGCAGATATACAGGGGGAGACACCGGGGAGCTGTTTTTT. This gives the protein CASRYTGGDTGELFF.

CDR3 coding DNA: TGTGCCTGGAGTGCCCTAGTCGGCAATGAGCAGTTCTTC. It yields the protein CAWSALVGNEQFF. The genes are TRBV30 and TRBJ2-1; D gene unclear. The CDR3 length is 13 residues. V lost 1 base and J lost 6, with 10 bases in between. Germline CDR1 and CDR2: GTSNPN and SVGIG (reference sequence).

The V gene is TRBV5-1, the J gene TRBJ2-5; 14 bases are shared with TRBD2. V shed 2 bases, J shed 2 bases, and the junction held 2 bases outside the gene matches. Germline V CDR1 and CDR2: SGHRS, YFSETQ. The CDR3 is made up of 16 amino acids. CDR3 sequence: CASSFGTSGGQETQYF. The CDR3 nucleotides are TGCGCCAGCAGCTTTGGGACTAGCGGGGGACAAGAGACCCAGTACTTC.

V gene TRBV2 combines with J gene TRBJ2-1; 7 positions match TRBD2. The germline CDR1 and CDR2 sequences are SNHLY and FYNNEI. This CDR3 spans 13 amino acids. Unmatched junction bases numbered 5, after V lost 5 bases and J lost 7 bases. The CDR3 nucleotides are TGTGCCAGCAGTACATGGGAGGGAAATGAGCAGTTCTTC. This encodes CASSTWEGNEQFF.